The 25 T cell receptor beta chains reported below all come from one sample, sequenced in a study of T cells after yellow fever vaccination. TCRdb reprocessed the 5' RACE reads with MiXCR, giving one entry per CDR3 protein. The table records roughly 520,000 distinct CDR3 sequences, around a fifth of them present only once. The sample in question was PBMCs, obtained 20 to 25 days after the first yellow fever vaccination. All receptors come from a man aged 18 to 29 who received the YFV17D yellow fever vaccine.

J is TRBJ2-3 and V is TRBV29-1; D perhaps matches TRBD2 (5 bases). The germline V gene has CDR1 SQVTM and CDR2 ANQGSEA. Trimming left V 7 bases short and J 1 base short, with 12 bases between. The CDR3 spans 13 residues. The CDR3 nucleotides read TGCAGCGCCGGGATTTCGGGCACAGATACGCAGTATTTT. Translating gives CSAGISGTDTQYF.

CDR3 protein: CASSLDIADGSPLHF. The CDR3 DNA is TGCGCCAGCAGCTTGGACATAGCCGACGGTTCACCCCTCCACTTT. The chain is built from TRBV5-1 and TRBJ1-6; D gene unclear. The CDR3 has 15 amino acids. Germline lookup yields CDR1 SGHRS and CDR2 YFSETQ. Between the trimmed V and J ends, which lost 0 bases and 9 bases, there was a span of 13 bases.

The chain has TRBV18 and TRBJ1-4; D gene unclear. This CDR3 is built from 13 residues. Germline assignment: CDR1 KGHSH and CDR2 LQKENI. Trimming stripped 3 bases from V and 2 bases from J, with 4 bases between. CDR3 protein: CASSPGTNEKLFF. The CDR3 nucleotides are TGTGCCAGCTCACCGGGGACTAATGAAAAACTGTTTTTT.

The chain links TRBV25-1 to TRBJ2-3, with 13 positions matching TRBD2. Per germline, CDR1 MGHDK and CDR2 SYGVNS. This CDR3 is built from 16 residues. The V and J ends lost 1 base and 5 bases, in that order; junction bases with no gene match: 3. In DNA, the CDR3 is TGTGCCAGCAGTGAATTTAGGACTAGCGGGGGAGATACGCAGTATTTT. This encodes CASSEFRTSGGDTQYF.

The chain carries TRBV19 and TRBJ1-2; D uncertain. Trimming shortened V by 3 bases and J by 4 bases, and 18 bases separated the two germline ends. Germline V lookup: CDR1 LNHDA, CDR2 SQIVND (reference sequence). The length of the CDR3 is 16 residues. The CDR3 loop is CASSISEGNAIYGYTF. The CDR3 DNA is TGTGCCAGTAGTATTTCTGAGGGCAACGCCATCTATGGCTACACCTTC.

As regards this clonotype: A much larger clone is a single base away; this may be a read error. The genes are TRBV3-1 and TRBJ2-5, with D tentatively TRBD2 (5 bases). V was clipped by 5 bases and J by 5 bases, with 12 bases between them. CDR1 and CDR2 (germline): LGHDT, YNNKEL (reference sequence). The CDR3 is made up of 13 amino acids. In DNA, the CDR3 is TGTGCCAGCAGCGTCCGGGGAAGCGAGACCCAGTACTTC. Protein product: CASSVRGSETQYF.

The V gene is TRBV15, the J gene TRBJ2-2; 8 bases map to TRBD2. Losses at the gene ends were 0 bases for V and 7 bases for J; bases not matched to a gene: 7. From germline, CDR1 is LNHNV and CDR2 YYDKDF (reference sequence). CDR3 length: 16 amino acids. As DNA, the CDR3 is TGTGCCACCAGCAGAGATCTTAGCGGGGATGGCGGGGAGCTGTTTTTT. This translates into CATSRDLSGDGGELFF.

The chain links TRBV20-1 to TRBJ1-4, with TRBD1 identical over 9 bases. With 6 bases clipped from V and 8 bases from J, the junction kept 7 bases outside the gene matches. This CDR3 has 13 residues. Germline V lookup: CDR1 DFQATT, CDR2 SNEGSKA (reference sequence). CDR3 nucleotide sequence: TGCAGTGCCCTGGGACAGGGTGACGAAAAACTGTTTTTT. Translation: CSALGQGDEKLFF.

This clonotype was detected ten times or more. The chain carries TRBV5-1 and TRBJ2-7, with TRBD2 identical over 8 bases. The CDR3 is 16 amino acids. V lost 5 bases and J lost 2; bases outside the gene matches: 12. Germline assignment: CDR1 SGHRS and CDR2 YFSETQ. The CDR3 spells CASSPGVAGQTYEQYF. The CDR3 nucleotides read TGCGCCAGCAGTCCGGGGGTAGCGGGGCAGACCTACGAGCAGTACTTC.

This chain joins TRBV7-9 and TRBJ1-5, with 8 bases identical to TRBD1. Germline trimming cut 5 bases from V and 5 bases from J; bases unmatched to any gene: 8. This CDR3 comprises 15 residues. CDR1 is SEHNR, CDR2 FQNEAQ, per germline (reference sequence). As DNA, the CDR3 is TGTGCCAGCAGCCACGGACAGGGCGTGGATCAGCCCCAGCATTTT. Translating it yields CASSHGQGVDQPQHF.

This clonotype occurred a few times. This sequence joins TRBV6-1 and TRBJ1-5; D is undetermined. V was trimmed by 5 bases and J by 2 bases, leaving 10 bases between them. CDR3 length: 14 residues. The germline V gene encodes CDR1 MNHNS and CDR2 SASEGT. The CDR3: CASSPAPGNQPQHF. The CDR3 DNA is TGTGCCAGCAGTCCTGCCCCCGGCAATCAGCCCCAGCATTTT.

The rearrangement joins TRBV12-3 or TRBV12-4 to TRBJ2-7; 8 bases match TRBD1. The CDR3 spans 15 residues. The ends lost 6 bases at V and 7 bases at J; junction bases unmatched: 14. DNA for the CDR3: TGTGCCAGCAGGCCCACCGGGACAGGTGCCCTGGAGCAGTACTTC. It encodes CASRPTGTGALEQYF.

The chain is built from TRBV4-1 and TRBJ1-2; D not resolved. Germline CDR1 MGHRA, CDR2 YSYEKL. The CDR3 is 14 amino acids. Between the trimmed V and J ends, which lost 0 bases and 0 bases, there was a span of 5 bases. CDR3 protein: CASSQEGANYGYTF. In DNA, the CDR3 is TGCGCCAGCAGCCAAGAGGGAGCTAACTATGGCTACACCTTC.

V is TRBV11-1 and J is TRBJ2-5, with 8 bases identical to TRBD1. The CDR3 has 15 amino acids. From germline, CDR1 is SGHAT and CDR2 FQDESV (reference sequence). V dropped 4 bases and J dropped 4; count of bases not matched to a gene: 8. The DNA for the CDR3 is TGTGCCAGCAGCTCGCAACCTGGACAGGGAGAGACCCAGTACTTC. It translates to CASSSQPGQGETQYF.

The rearrangement links TRBV5-6 to TRBJ2-5; the D is unclear. The CDR3 consists of 15 residues. Germline values: CDR1 SGHDT, CDR2 YYEEEE. V gave up 8 bases and J gave up 4 bases, with 21 bases separating them. CDR3 DNA: TGTGCCAGTCAAATCCGGTTGACTGAAGGAGAGACCCAGTACTTC. Amino acids: CASQIRLTEGETQYF.

The V and J genes are TRBV7-6 and TRBJ1-4; D gene uncertain. The CDR3 length is 17 residues. V lost 2 bases to trimming and J lost 8 bases, with 21 bases between them. In germline, CDR1 is SGHVS, CDR2 FNYEAQ. As DNA, the CDR3 is TGTGCCAGCAGCTTAATTGCCGGGATCGGGCGTGGGGAAAAACTGTTTTTT. Translated, it gives CASSLIAGIGRGEKLFF.

The CDR3 DNA is TGCGCCAGCAGCTTCGGACTAGGTGGGGGAGAGACCCAGTACTTC. Encoded protein: CASSFGLGGGETQYF. V and J are TRBV5-1 and TRBJ2-5, with TRBD2 identical over 7 bases. In germline, CDR1 is SGHRS, CDR2 YFSETQ. CDR3 length: 15 amino acids. V lost 2 bases, J lost 4 bases, and 8 bases stayed unmatched.

The chain joins TRBV20-1 to TRBJ2-7; 7 bases agree with TRBD2. Looked up from germline, CDR1 is DFQATT and CDR2 is SNEGSKA (reference sequence). The CDR3 loop spans 14 amino acids. The trim removed 4 bases at V and 0 bases at J, leaving 6 bases unmatched. The CDR3 DNA reads TGCAGTGCTACCGACCGGGACTACTCCTACGAGCAGTACTTC. This gives the protein CSATDRDYSYEQYF.

In its sample, this clonotype was seen a few times. The V gene is TRBV2, the J gene TRBJ1-1; D is perhaps TRBD1 (5 bases). Per germline, CDR1 SNHLY and CDR2 FYNNEI. The CDR3 has 13 residues. V shed 7 bases and J shed 0 bases, with 9 bases lying between them. CDR3 in DNA: TGTGCCAGCAACACAGGTGTGAACACTGAAGCTTTCTTT. This sequence encodes CASNTGVNTEAFF.

Only a few counts were recorded for this clonotype. The V gene is TRBV6-2 or TRBV6-3, the J gene TRBJ1-5; 7 nucleotides align to TRBD1. CDR1 is MNHEY and CDR2 is SVGEGT in the germline V gene. The CDR3 is made up of 19 amino acids. J was trimmed by 3 bases and V by 3 bases; bases with no gene match: 17. The CDR3 sequence: CASSYDLEVGQSYNQPQHF. DNA of the CDR3: TGTGCCAGCAGTTATGACCTTGAAGTGGGACAGAGTTACAATCAGCCCCAGCATTTT.

In this sample, this clonotype turned up a few times. The genes are TRBV19 and TRBJ1-1, with D unresolved. V lost 0 bases and J 5 bases, leaving 7 bases between the germline ends. The CDR3 has 13 residues. Germline CDR1 LNHDA, CDR2 SQIVND (reference sequence). The CDR3 here is CASSIEEGTEAFF. In nucleotides, the CDR3 is TGTGCCAGTAGTATAGAAGAGGGAACTGAAGCTTTCTTT.

The rearrangement links TRBV19 to TRBJ2-1; D is ambiguous. V lost 0 bases and J 10 bases, leaving 13 bases between the germline ends. This CDR3 region has 14 residues. The germline V gene encodes CDR1 LNHDA and CDR2 SQIVND (reference sequence). The CDR3: CASSIDIGLWEQFF. The CDR3 DNA sequence: TGTGCCAGTAGTATAGATATTGGCCTCTGGGAGCAGTTCTTC.

V is TRBV7-6 and J is TRBJ2-1; D possibly corresponds to TRBD2 (6 bases). CDR1 is SGHVS, CDR2 FNYEAQ, per germline. Trimming left V 1 base short and J 7 bases short, with 14 bases between. The CDR3 length is 15 residues. CDR3 bases: TGTGCCAGCAGCTTAGTCGCTAGCGACGGGAATGAGCAGTTCTTC. It codes for CASSLVASDGNEQFF. Full variable domain (outside the CDR3, taken from reference TRBV7-6 and TRBJ2-1): GAGVSQSPRYKVTKRGQDVALRCDPISGHVSLYWYRQALGQGPEFLTYFNYEAQQDKSGLPNDRFSAERPEGSISTLTIQRTEQRDSAMYRCASSLVASDGNEQFFGPGTRLTVL.

This clonotype occurred a few times. V usage is TRBV19 and J usage is TRBJ1-5; no clear D. This CDR3 has 13 residues. V shed 9 bases and J shed 2 bases, with 11 bases lying between them. The germline CDR1 and CDR2 sequences are LNHDA and SQIVND (reference sequence). The CDR3 DNA follows: TGTGCCAGCAATAAGTGGGGCAATCAGCCCCAGCATTTT. Translation: CASNKWGNQPQHF.

This clonotype came up a few times. The CDR3 region has the DNA TGTGCCAGCAGAGATAGGCAGGGTAACACTGAAGCTTTCTTT. Its protein is CASRDRQGNTEAFF. V is TRBV4-2 and J is TRBJ1-1; D is possibly TRBD1 (5 bases). The CDR3 spans 14 residues. Germline V CDR1 and CDR2: LGHNA, YNFKEQ. V was pared by 6 bases and J by 2 bases, with 13 bases between.